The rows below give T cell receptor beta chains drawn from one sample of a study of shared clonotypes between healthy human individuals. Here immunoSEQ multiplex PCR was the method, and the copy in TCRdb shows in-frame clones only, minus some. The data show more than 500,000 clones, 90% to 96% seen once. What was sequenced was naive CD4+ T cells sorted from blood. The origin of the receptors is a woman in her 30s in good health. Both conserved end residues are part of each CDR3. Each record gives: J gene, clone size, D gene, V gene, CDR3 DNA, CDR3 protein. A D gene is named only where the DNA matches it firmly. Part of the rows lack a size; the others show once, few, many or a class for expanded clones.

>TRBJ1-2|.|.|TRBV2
TGTGCCAGCAGTGTAGCGACAGACTATGGCTACACCTTC
CASSVATDYGYTF
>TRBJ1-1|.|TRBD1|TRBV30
TGTGCCTGGACCTGGACAGGATCGGAAATGAACACTGAAGCTTTCTTT
CAWTWTGSEMNTEAFF
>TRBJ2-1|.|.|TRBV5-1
TGCGCCAGCAGCTTTTTTGGCTCCTACAATGAGCAGTTCTTC
CASSFFGSYNEQFF
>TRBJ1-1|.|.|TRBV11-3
TGTGCCAGCAGCTTAGAGGGGGGCACTGAAGCTTTCTTT
CASSLEGGTEAFF
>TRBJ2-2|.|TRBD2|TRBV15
TGTGCCACCAGCAGAGATAAGCTAGCGGGAGTGTTCGGGGAGCTGTTTTTT
CATSRDKLAGVFGELFF
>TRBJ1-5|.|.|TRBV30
TGTGCCTGGAGGGGCCCAGGGAGCGGTCAGCCCCAGCATTTT
CAWRGPGSGQPQHF
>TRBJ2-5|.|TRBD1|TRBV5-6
TGTGCCAGCAGCGCGGGACAGGGGGGACGCCAAGAGACCCAGTACTTC
CASSAGQGGRQETQYF
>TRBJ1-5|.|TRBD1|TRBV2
TGTGCCAGCAGAGATACAGGGGCCGGCAATCAGCCCCAGCATTTT
CASRDTGAGNQPQHF
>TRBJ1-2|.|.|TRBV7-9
TGTGCCAGCAGCTACGGAGCCAACTACACCTTC
CASSYGANYTF
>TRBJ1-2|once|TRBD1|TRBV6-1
TGTGCCAGCAGGGGACAGGGGGGAAACTATGGCTACACCTTC
CASRGQGGNYGYTF
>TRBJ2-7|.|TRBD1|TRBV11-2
TGTGCCAGCAGCCTTCTCAGGGGGCCGTACGAGCAGTACTTC
CASSLLRGPYEQYF
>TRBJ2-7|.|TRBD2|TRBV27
TGTGCCAGCAGATTAGGGTGGGAGGGACTAGGAGTCTACGAGCAGTACTTC
CASRLGWEGLGVYEQYF
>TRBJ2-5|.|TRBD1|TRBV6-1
TGTGCCACCCGGACAGGGGGACAAGAGACCCAGTACTTC
CATRTGGQETQYF
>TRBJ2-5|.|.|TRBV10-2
TGCGCCAGCACCAATATAGGGAATTGGGAGACCCAGTACTTC
CASTNIGNWETQYF
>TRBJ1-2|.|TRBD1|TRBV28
TGTGCCAGCACCAAAGGAGGGACAGTTGACAGTAACTATGGCTACACCTTC
CASTKGGTVDSNYGYTF
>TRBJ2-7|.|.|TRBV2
TGTGCCAGCACTGGGTCTCTCTACGAGCAGTACTTC
CASTGSLYEQYF
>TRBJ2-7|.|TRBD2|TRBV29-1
TGCAGCGTTAACCGAGGGACTAGTTGGGGTGGCGAGCAGTACTTC
CSVNRGTSWGGEQYF
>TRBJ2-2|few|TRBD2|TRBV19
TGTGCCAGTAGTCCCCTACCCCCTCTAGCGGGAGGGTCCACCGGGGAGCTGTTTTTT
CASSPLPPLAGGSTGELFF
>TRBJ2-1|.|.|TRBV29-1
TGCAGCTCTATCGCGTGGGTATCGGGCGTCGTCTACAATGAGCAGTTCTTC
CSSIAWVSGVVYNEQFF
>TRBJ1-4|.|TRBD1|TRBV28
TGTGCCAGCAGCCTTACAGGGGGCCTCACTAATGAAAAACTGTTTTTT
CASSLTGGLTNEKLFF
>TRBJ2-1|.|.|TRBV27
TGTGCCAGCAGTTTATTCAATGAGCAGTTCTTC
CASSLFNEQFF
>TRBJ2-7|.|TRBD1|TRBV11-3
TGTGCCAGCAGCCGGGACAGGGACGAGCAGTACTTC
CASSRDRDEQYF
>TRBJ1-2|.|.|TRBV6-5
TGTGCCAGCAGCCAGTCGGGGTATGGCTACACCTTC
CASSQSGYGYTF
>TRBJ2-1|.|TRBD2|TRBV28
TGTGCCAGCAGCTGGACTAGCGCAAACAATGAGCAGTTCTTC
CASSWTSANNEQFF
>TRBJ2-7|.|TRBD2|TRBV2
TGTGCCAGCAGGGGCCTAGCGGTCTCCTACGAGCAGTACTTC
CASRGLAVSYEQYF
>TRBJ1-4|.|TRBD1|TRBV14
TGTGCCAGCAGCCAGAAACCCGGGACAGGGGCCTTTAATGAAAAACTGTTTTTT
CASSQKPGTGAFNEKLFF
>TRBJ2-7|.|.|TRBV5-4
TGTGCCAGCAGCTTGGGGCAGAGTTACGAGCAGTACTTC
CASSLGQSYEQYF
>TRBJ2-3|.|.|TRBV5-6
TGTGCCAGCAGCCGGGGGTCCACTAAAAGCACAGATACGCAGTATTTT
CASSRGSTKSTDTQYF
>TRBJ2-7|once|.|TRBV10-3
TGTGCCATCAGGGACAGAGATAACTACGAGCAGTACTTC
CAIRDRDNYEQYF
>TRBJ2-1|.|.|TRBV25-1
TGTGCCAGCAGGGGCTACAATGAGCAGTTCTTC
CASRGYNEQFF
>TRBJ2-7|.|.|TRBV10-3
TGTGCCATCACTGAGGGGCAGGGTTTCAACGAGCAGTACTTC
CAITEGQGFNEQYF
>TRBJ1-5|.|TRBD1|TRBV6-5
TGTGCCAGCAGTTTGACAGGGGGCCTCCATCAGCCCCAGCATTTT
CASSLTGGLHQPQHF
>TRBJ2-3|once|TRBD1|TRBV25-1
TGTGCCAGCAGTGTCCGGGACAGGGATGTAAATACGCAGTATTTT
CASSVRDRDVNTQYF
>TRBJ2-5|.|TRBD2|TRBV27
TGTGCCAGCAGTTTAACGCTAGCGGGAGGTTTAGAGACCCAGTACTTC
CASSLTLAGGLETQYF
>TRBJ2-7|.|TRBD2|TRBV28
TGTGCCAGTGTCGGGCTAGCGGACGAGCAGTACTTC
CASVGLADEQYF
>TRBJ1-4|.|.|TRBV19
TGTGCCAGTAGTCCGGCAGGGACGGGAAATGAAAAACTGTTTTTT
CASSPAGTGNEKLFF
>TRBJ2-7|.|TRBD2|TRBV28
TGTGCCAGCAGTCCGAAAAGGCTAGCGGTAACCTACGAGCAGTACTTC
CASSPKRLAVTYEQYF
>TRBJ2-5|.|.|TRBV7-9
TGTGCCAGCAGCTTCTCGAGAGGCCCTCCCTGGAAAGAGACCCAGTACTTC
CASSFSRGPPWKETQYF
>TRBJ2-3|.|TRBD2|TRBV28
TGTGCCAGCAGTTTGAGCGGGGCAGGGAGCGCAGATACGCAGTATTTT
CASSLSGAGSADTQYF
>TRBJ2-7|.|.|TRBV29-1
TGCAGCGTTGTAGGTCGGGGAAAGGCCTACGAGCAGTACTTC
CSVVGRGKAYEQYF
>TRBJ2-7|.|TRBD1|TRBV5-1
TGCGCCAGCAGCTTGACCGGACAGGGCGTCTCCTACGAGCAGTACTTC
CASSLTGQGVSYEQYF
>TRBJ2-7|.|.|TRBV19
TGTGCCAGTAGAATGAACAGCCTTTCCCCCGAGAGGTCGTACGAGCAGTACTTC
CASRMNSLSPERSYEQYF
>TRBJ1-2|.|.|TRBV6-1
TGTGCCAGCAGTGAAATGTACGGGGGCTATGGCTACACCTTC
CASSEMYGGYGYTF
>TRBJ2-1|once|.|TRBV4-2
TGTGCCAGCAGCCAAGATACGGGGGACCCGGGCCGGAGCTCCTACAATGAGCAGTTCTTC
CASSQDTGDPGRSSYNEQFF
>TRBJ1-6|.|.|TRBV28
TGTGCCAGCAGTCTCGGGATCCTAAATTCACCCCTCCACTTT
CASSLGILNSPLHF
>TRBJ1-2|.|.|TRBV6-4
TGTGCCAGCAGTGTCCGAATCTATGGCTACACCTTC
CASSVRIYGYTF
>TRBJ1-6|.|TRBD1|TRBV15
TGTGCCACCAGCAGAGCACGGGACAGGGCTTCACCCCTCCACTTT
CATSRARDRASPLHF
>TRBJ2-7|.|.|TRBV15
TGTGCCACCAGCATAGGGGTTTCCTACGAGCAGTACTTC
CATSIGVSYEQYF
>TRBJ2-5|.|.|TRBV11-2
TGTGCCAGCAGCACGGGACTTCAAGAGACCCAGTACTTC
CASSTGLQETQYF
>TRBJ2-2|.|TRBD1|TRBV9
TGTGCCAGCAGCGTAGGGAGGACAGGGGGTACCGGGGAGCTGTTTTTT
CASSVGRTGGTGELFF
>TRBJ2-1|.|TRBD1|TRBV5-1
TGCGCCAGCAGCTTGGGAGTAACCGGGACAGGGCGGAATGAGCAGTTCTTC
CASSLGVTGTGRNEQFF
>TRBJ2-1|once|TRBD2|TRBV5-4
TGTGCCAGCAGCTCGGGCGGGACTAGCGGACTAGGCTCCTACAATGAGCAGTTCTTC
CASSSGGTSGLGSYNEQFF
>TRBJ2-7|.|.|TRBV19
TGTGCCAGTAGTATAGGGCCGGGAGCCACCTACGAGCAGTACTTC
CASSIGPGATYEQYF